Sequencing of this T cell receptor (beta chain) was carried out in a study of T cell changes during pregnancy in multiple sclerosis. Sequenced by immunoSEQ multiplex PCR; TCRdb stores in-frame clones only, minus some. Of around 56,000 clones in the sample, approximately 89% were seen once. This clone appeared a single time. Per germline, CDR1 MNHEY and CDR2 SVGAGI. V shed 1 base and J shed 7 bases, with 14 bases lying between them. CDR3 length equals 15 residues. The sequence came from a female donor with multiple sclerosis, enrolled in a pregnancy study. Sequenced here: peripheral blood, sampled after pregnancy. The V gene is TRBV6-5, the J gene TRBJ1-5, with a weak D call TRBD1 (5 bases). The CDR3, as DNA: TGTGCCAGCAGTTACTTTCCAGGGTTCTCGCAGCCCCAGCATTTT. This encodes CASSYFPGFSQPQHF.